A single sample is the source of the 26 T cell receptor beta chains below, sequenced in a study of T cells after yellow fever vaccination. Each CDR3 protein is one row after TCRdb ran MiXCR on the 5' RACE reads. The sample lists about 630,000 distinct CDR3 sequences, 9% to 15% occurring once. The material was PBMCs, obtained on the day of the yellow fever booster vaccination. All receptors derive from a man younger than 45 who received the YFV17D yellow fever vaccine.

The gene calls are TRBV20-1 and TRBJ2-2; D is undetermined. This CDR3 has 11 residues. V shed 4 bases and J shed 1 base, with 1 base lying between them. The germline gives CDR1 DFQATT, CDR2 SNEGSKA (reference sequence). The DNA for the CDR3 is TGCAGTGCTAAGAACACCGGGGAGCTGTTTTTT. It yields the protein CSAKNTGELFF.

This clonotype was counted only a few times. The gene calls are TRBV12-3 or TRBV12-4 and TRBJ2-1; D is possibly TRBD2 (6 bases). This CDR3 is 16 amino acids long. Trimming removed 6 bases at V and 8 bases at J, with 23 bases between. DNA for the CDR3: TGTGCCAGCAGGCCCCCGGGACTGCCTCTTTGGGATGAGCAGTTCTTC. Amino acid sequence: CASRPPGLPLWDEQFF.

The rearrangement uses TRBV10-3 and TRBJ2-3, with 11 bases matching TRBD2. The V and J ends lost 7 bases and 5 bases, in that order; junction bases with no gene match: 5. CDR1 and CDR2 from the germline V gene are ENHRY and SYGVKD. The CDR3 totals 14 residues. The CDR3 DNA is TGTGCCATCACTGGGACTAGCGGATTAGATACGCAGTATTTT. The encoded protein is CAITGTSGLDTQYF.

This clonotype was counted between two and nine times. CDR3 amino acids: CSARDLSGEVGETQYF. The CDR3 DNA reads as TGCAGTGCTAGAGATCTATCGGGAGAGGTCGGAGAGACCCAGTACTTC. V gene TRBV20-1 combines with J gene TRBJ2-5; D possibly corresponds to TRBD2 (6 bases). This CDR3 is 16 amino acids long. V was shortened by 0 bases and J by 4 bases, with 18 bases between the two germline ends. Looked up from germline, CDR1 is DFQATT and CDR2 is SNEGSKA (reference sequence).

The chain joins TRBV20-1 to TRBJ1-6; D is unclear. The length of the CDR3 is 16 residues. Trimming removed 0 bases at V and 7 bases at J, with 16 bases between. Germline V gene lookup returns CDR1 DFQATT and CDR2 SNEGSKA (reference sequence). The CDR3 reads CSARDSLVGRNSPLHF. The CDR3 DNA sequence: TGCAGTGCTAGAGATTCCCTCGTGGGTCGGAATTCACCCCTCCACTTT.

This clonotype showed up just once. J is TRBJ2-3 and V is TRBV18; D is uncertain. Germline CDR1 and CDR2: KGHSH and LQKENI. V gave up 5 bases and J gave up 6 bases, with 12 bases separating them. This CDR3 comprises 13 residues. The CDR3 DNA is TGTGCCAGCTCAGCGAACGCGGACGATACGCAGTATTTT. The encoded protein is CASSANADDTQYF.

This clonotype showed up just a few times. CDR3 sequence: CASTSQGGDTDTQYF. The CDR3 DNA is TGTGCCAGCACCTCCCAGGGCGGAGACACAGATACGCAGTATTTT. The chain employs TRBV28 and TRBJ2-3; perhaps TRBD1 as D (5 bases). Trimming took off 7 bases at V and 2 bases at J, with 16 bases between the two ends. CDR1 is MDHEN, CDR2 SYDVKM, per germline. This CDR3 region has 15 residues.

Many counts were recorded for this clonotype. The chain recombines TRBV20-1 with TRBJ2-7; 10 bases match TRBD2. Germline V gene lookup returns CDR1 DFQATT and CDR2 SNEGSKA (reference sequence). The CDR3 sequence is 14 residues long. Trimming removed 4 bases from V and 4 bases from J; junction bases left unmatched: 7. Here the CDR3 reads CSATDPSGGYEQYF. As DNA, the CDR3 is TGCAGTGCTACCGATCCTAGCGGGGGTTACGAGCAGTACTTC.

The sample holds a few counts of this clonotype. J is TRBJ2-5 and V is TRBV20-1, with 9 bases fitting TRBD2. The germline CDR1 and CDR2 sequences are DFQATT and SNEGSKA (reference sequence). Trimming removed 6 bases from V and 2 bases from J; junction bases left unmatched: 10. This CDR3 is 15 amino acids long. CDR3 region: CSANPRLAEQETQYF. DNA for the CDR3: TGCAGTGCCAATCCGAGACTAGCGGAACAAGAGACCCAGTACTTC.

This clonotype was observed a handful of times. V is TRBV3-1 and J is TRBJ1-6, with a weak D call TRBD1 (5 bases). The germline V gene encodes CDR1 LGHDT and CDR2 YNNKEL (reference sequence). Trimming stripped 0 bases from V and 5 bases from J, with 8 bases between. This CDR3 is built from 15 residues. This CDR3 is CASSQDGTDNSPLHF. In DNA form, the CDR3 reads TGTGCCAGCAGCCAAGACGGGACGGATAATTCACCCCTCCACTTT.

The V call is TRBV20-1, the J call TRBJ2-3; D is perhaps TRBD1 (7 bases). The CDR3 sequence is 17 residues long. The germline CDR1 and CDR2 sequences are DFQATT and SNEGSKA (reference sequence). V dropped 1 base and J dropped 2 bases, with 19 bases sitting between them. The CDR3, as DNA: TGCAGTGCTAGAGCCCCCCGGGGGACAGCAACCACAGATACGCAGTATTTT. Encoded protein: CSARAPRGTATTDTQYF.

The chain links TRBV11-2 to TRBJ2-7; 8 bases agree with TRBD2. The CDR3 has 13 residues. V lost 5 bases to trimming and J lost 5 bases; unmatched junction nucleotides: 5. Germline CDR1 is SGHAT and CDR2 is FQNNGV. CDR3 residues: CASSQTSVDEQYF. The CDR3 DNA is TGTGCCAGCAGCCAGACTAGCGTAGACGAGCAGTACTTC.

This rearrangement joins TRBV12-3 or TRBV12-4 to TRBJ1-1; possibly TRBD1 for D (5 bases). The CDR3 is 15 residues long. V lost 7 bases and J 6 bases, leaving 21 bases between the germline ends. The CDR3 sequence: CASTIQRGLGAEAFF. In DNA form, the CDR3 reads TGTGCCAGCACTATCCAGAGGGGCCTAGGGGCTGAAGCTTTCTTT.

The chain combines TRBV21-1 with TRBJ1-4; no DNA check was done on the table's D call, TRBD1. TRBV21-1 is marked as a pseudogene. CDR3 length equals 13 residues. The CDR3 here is CASSRRQEGKLFF. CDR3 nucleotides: TGTGCCAGCAGCAGGCGACAGGAGGGAAAACTGTTTTTT.

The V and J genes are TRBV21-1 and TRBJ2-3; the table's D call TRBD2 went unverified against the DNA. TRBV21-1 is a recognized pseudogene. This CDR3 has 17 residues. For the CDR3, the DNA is TGTGCCAGCAGACACCGGAGAGGGCGACGGCGAACGGATACGCAGTATTTT. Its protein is CASRHRRGRRRTDTQYF.

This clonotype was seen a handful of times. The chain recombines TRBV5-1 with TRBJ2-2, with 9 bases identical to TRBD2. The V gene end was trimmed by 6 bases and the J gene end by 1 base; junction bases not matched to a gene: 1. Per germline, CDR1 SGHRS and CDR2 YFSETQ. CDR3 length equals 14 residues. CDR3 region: CASTLAGNTGELFF. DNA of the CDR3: TGCGCCAGCACACTAGCGGGGAACACCGGGGAGCTGTTTTTT.

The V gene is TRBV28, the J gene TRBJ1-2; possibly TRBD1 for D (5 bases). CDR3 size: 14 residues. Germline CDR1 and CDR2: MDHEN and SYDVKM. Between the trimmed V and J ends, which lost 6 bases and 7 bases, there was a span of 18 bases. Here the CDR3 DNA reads TGTGCCAGCAGGATCTACAGTAGTAGGGGTGGCTACACCTTC. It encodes CASRIYSSRGGYTF.

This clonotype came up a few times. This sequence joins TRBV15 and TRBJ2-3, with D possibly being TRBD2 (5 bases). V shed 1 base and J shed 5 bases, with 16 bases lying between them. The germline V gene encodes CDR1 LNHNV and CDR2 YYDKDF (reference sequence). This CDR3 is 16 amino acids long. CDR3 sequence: CATSRAGLGSGDTQYF. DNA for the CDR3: TGTGCCACCAGCAGAGCCGGACTCGGGTCGGGAGATACGCAGTATTTT.

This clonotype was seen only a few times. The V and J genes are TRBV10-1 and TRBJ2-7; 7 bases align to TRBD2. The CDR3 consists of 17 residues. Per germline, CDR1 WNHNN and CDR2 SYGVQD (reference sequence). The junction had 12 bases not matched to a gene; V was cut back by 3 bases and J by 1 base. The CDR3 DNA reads TGCGCCAGCAGTGATCCCGTGACGGGAGGTAGTTCCTACGAGCAGTACTTC. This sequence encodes CASSDPVTGGSSYEQYF.

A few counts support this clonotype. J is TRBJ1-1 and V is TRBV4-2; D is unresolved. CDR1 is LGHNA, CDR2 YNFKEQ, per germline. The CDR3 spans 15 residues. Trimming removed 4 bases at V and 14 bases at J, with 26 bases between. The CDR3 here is CASSPRTSLARGAFF. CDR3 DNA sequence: TGTGCCAGCAGCCCCCGGACTTCCCTTGCCAGAGGAGCCTTCTTT.

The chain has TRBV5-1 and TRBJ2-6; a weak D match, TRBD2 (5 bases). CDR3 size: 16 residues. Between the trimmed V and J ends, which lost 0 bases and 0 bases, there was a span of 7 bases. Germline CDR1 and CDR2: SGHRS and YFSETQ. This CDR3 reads CASSLEGLSGANVLTF. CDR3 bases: TGCGCCAGCAGCTTGGAAGGACTCTCTGGGGCCAACGTCCTGACTTTC.

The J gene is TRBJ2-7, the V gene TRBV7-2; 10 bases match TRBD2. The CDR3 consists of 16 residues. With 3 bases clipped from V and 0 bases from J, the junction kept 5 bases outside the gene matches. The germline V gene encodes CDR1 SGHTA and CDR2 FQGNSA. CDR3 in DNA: TGTGCCAGCAGCTTGGTAGCGGGAGGTAACTCCTACGAGCAGTACTTC. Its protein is CASSLVAGGNSYEQYF.

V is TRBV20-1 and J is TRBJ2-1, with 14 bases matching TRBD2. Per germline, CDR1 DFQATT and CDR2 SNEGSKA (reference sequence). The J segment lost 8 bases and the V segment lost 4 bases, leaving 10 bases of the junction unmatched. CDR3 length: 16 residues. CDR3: CSATGLAGGLIDEQFF. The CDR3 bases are TGCAGTGCTACCGGACTAGCGGGAGGTCTGATTGATGAGCAGTTCTTC.

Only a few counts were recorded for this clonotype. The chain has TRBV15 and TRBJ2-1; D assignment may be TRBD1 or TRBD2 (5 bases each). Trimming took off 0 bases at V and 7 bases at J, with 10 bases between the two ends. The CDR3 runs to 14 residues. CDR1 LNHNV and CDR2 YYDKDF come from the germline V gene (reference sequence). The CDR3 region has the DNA TGTGCCACCAGCAGAGAAGAGGGGTTGAATGAGCAGTTCTTC. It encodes CATSREEGLNEQFF.

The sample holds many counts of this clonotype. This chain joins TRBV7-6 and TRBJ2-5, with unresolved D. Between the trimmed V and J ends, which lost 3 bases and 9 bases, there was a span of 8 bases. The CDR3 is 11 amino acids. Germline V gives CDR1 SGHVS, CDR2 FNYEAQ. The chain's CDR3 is CASSFDWAQYF. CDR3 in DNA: TGTGCCAGCAGCTTTGACTGGGCCCAGTACTTC.

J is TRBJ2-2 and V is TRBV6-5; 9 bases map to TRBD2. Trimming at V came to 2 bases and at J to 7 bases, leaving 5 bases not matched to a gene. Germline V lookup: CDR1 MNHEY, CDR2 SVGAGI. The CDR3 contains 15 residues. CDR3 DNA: TGTGCCAGCAGTTACGTAATAGCGGGAGTCGGGGAGCTGTTTTTT. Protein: CASSYVIAGVGELFF.